Below are 18 T cell receptor beta chains sequenced from a single sample in a study of CXCR3-negative and CXCR3-positive naive CD8 T cells. TRB cDNA libraries were made by UMI-labeled 5' RACE. TCRdb reprocessed the 5' RACE reads and keeps a single row for each CDR3 protein, giving no DNA. The ten most abundant clones cover 0.29% of a sample with about 120,000 distinct CDR3 sequences. Source material: naive CXCR3- CD8+ T cells from blood. Indicated subset: CD45RO-CCR7+CD27+CD95- naive CD8+ T cells lacking CXCR3 (TNR3-). The source is a human donor in good health. Some clones in this sample may be carry-over from other donors' samples.

The rearrangement joins TRBV7-3 to TRBJ2-2; with no DNA, the TCRdb D assignment of TRBD2 cannot be verified. Germline CDR1 and CDR2: SGHTA and FQGTGA. The CDR3 contains 19 residues. CDR3: CASSPRPTSTSANTGELFF.

The rearrangement links TRBV15 to TRBJ2-1; the TRBD2 assignment by TCRdb is unverifiable without DNA. The CDR3 loop spans 15 amino acids. Germline lookup yields CDR1 LNHNV and CDR2 YYDKDF (reference sequence). CDR3 sequence: CATSRDLAGASEQFF.

This chain connects TRBV29-1 to TRBJ1-2; TCRdb selects TRBD1, and the lack of DNA leaves this call unchecked. The CDR3 spans 11 residues. Germline CDR1 and CDR2: SQVTM and ANQGSEA. The CDR3 is CSVVGQTGYTF.

The chain recombines TRBV5-1 with TRBJ2-2. CDR3 size: 16 residues. The germline CDR1 and CDR2 sequences are SGHRS and YFSETQ. This CDR3 is CASSPEQATNTGELFF.

The chain has TRBV7-3 and TRBJ2-2. This CDR3 is 14 amino acids long. Germline V CDR1 and CDR2: SGHTA, FQGTGA. The CDR3 sequence: CASSSISNTGELFF.

V and J are TRBV2 and TRBJ2-2; TCRdb picks TRBD1, but there is no DNA to check that call. Germline CDR1 and CDR2: SNHLY and FYNNEI. The CDR3 loop spans 16 amino acids. CDR3 amino acids: CASSDPQGANTGELFF.

The chain recombines TRBV6-2 or TRBV6-3 with TRBJ2-2. Germline CDR1 is MNHEY and CDR2 is SVGEGT. This CDR3 has 15 residues. The chain's CDR3 is CASNYIGLESGELFF.

V and J are TRBV4-3 and TRBJ2-7; absent DNA, TCRdb's TRBD2 call cannot be checked. This CDR3 is 16 amino acids long. The germline gives CDR1 LGHNA, CDR2 YSLEER. The CDR3: CASSQGTSGGAYEQYF.

This chain links TRBV12-3 or TRBV12-4 with TRBJ2-5. The CDR3 runs to 12 residues. CDR3 residues: CASSLIEETQYF.

The chain has TRBV6-2 or TRBV6-3 and TRBJ2-7. CDR3 length equals 16 residues. Germline CDR1 MNHEY, CDR2 SVGEGT. The CDR3 spells CASSSTLSGAFYEQYF.

The CDR3 loop is CASSPYGRGLILYEQYF. V usage is TRBV5-6 and J usage is TRBJ2-7; the D gene TCRdb calls, TRBD2, cannot be checked with no DNA. Germline CDR1 SGHDT, CDR2 YYEEEE. CDR3 length: 17 amino acids.

The V and J genes are TRBV29-1 and TRBJ2-3; TCRdb reports TRBD1, a call that lacks DNA to check it against. The CDR3 runs to 12 residues. The germline V gene encodes CDR1 SQVTM and CDR2 ANQGSEA. This CDR3 is CSVEVRADTQYF.

J is TRBJ2-2 and V is TRBV5-6. Per the germline V gene, CDR1 is SGHDT and CDR2 is YYEEEE. The CDR3 sequence is 16 residues long. The CDR3 loop reads CASSLQVTLNTGELFF.

This chain uses TRBV7-8 with TRBJ2-7. Germline V gene sequence: CDR1 SGHVS, CDR2 FQNEAQ. The CDR3 loop spans 14 amino acids. CDR3 residues: CASSLAPGAYEQYF.

The CDR3 loop is CASSQVGGNYGYTF. The chain carries TRBV4-1 and TRBJ1-2. Germline V lookup: CDR1 MGHRA, CDR2 YSYEKL. The CDR3 loop spans 14 amino acids.

The V and J genes are TRBV19 and TRBJ2-1; TCRdb names TRBD2, which stays unverified in the absence of DNA. The germline CDR1 and CDR2 sequences are LNHDA and SQIVND (reference sequence). This CDR3 contains 12 residues. CDR3 sequence reads: CASKAGYNEQLF.

The chain has TRBV5-1 and TRBJ2-7; TCRdb proposes TRBD1, but this gene call is untestable without DNA. Per germline, CDR1 SGHRS and CDR2 YFSETQ. The CDR3 is 14 amino acids. This CDR3 is CASRGQGTAYEQYF.

The chain joins TRBV6-5 to TRBJ2-5. Germline V lookup: CDR1 MNHEY, CDR2 SVGAGI. The length of the CDR3 is 15 residues. The CDR3 region is CASSYEGGVGETQYF.